These T cell receptor beta chains were read from a single sample in a study of beta chain features in type 1 diabetes. Data came from immunoSEQ multiplex PCR; TCRdb stores just in-frame clones and leaves some out. The repertoire includes 310,000 or so clones, approximately 8% of them detected once, and around 0.44% sits in the top ten. Input material: central memory CD4+ T cells from blood. The receptor set was obtained from a woman between 18 and 29 years old in good health. CDR3s include the opening cysteine and the closing phenylalanine or tryptophan. D genes are given only for firm matches. Not every row has a clone size; where given, it reads once, few, many or a size class.

clone size: few; D gene: TRBD2; V gene: TRBV2; J gene: TRBJ2-7; CDR3 protein: CASNPRGRSFGYEQYF; CDR3 DNA: TGTGCCAGCAACCCTCGCGGGAGGAGTTTCGGTTACGAGCAGTACTTC
clone size: many; D gene: -; V gene: TRBV7-2; J gene: TRBJ2-7; CDR3 protein: CASSTWTTPERYF; CDR3 DNA: TGTGCCAGCAGCACGTGGACAACCCCCGAGCGGTACTTC
clone size: -; D gene: TRBD1; V gene: TRBV10-3; J gene: TRBJ2-6; CDR3 protein: CASRRTGGAGANVLTF; CDR3 DNA: TGTGCCAGCAGAAGGACAGGGGGCGCTGGGGCCAACGTCCTGACTTTC
clone size: -; D gene: -; V gene: TRBV4-3; J gene: TRBJ2-1; CDR3 protein: CASSQAIRFNEQFF; CDR3 DNA: TGCGCCAGCAGCCAGGCGATTAGGTTCAATGAGCAGTTCTTC
clone size: -; D gene: -; V gene: TRBV7-9; J gene: TRBJ2-2; CDR3 protein: CASSLTVDTGELFF; CDR3 DNA: TGTGCCAGCAGCTTAACGGTCGACACCGGGGAGCTGTTTTTT
clone size: few; D gene: -; V gene: TRBV7-3; J gene: TRBJ2-2; CDR3 protein: CASSFLRLGELFF; CDR3 DNA: TGTGCCAGCAGCTTTCTACGTCTCGGGGAGCTGTTTTTT
clone size: -; D gene: -; V gene: TRBV7-6; J gene: TRBJ2-3; CDR3 protein: CASRSGHSTDTQYF; CDR3 DNA: TGTGCCAGCAGAAGCGGGCACTCCACAGATACGCAGTATTTT
clone size: -; D gene: -; V gene: TRBV4-3; J gene: TRBJ2-1; CDR3 protein: CASSQEWRSLYNEQFF; CDR3 DNA: TGCGCCAGCAGCCAAGAATGGAGATCGTTATACAATGAGCAGTTCTTC
clone size: few; D gene: -; V gene: TRBV28; J gene: TRBJ2-7; CDR3 protein: CATGSYEQYF; CDR3 DNA: TGTGCTACAGGGTCCTACGAGCAGTACTTC
clone size: few; D gene: -; V gene: TRBV7-6; J gene: TRBJ2-5; CDR3 protein: CASSKRGGETQYF; CDR3 DNA: TGTGCCAGCAGCAAACGTGGGGGGGAGACCCAGTACTTC
clone size: few; D gene: TRBD2; V gene: TRBV19; J gene: TRBJ2-1; CDR3 protein: CATTPGLASLEQFF; CDR3 DNA: TGTGCCACTACACCGGGACTAGCCAGTCTTGAGCAGTTCTTC
clone size: few; D gene: -; V gene: TRBV28; J gene: TRBJ2-3; CDR3 protein: CASSSPIENTDTQYF; CDR3 DNA: TGTGCCAGCAGCTCGCCGATAGAGAACACAGATACGCAGTATTTT
clone size: -; D gene: TRBD1; V gene: TRBV28; J gene: TRBJ1-5; CDR3 protein: CASSPDRGDNQPQHF; CDR3 DNA: TGTGCCAGCAGTCCCGACAGGGGGGACAATCAGCCCCAGCATTTT
clone size: few; D gene: -; V gene: TRBV7-9; J gene: TRBJ2-2; CDR3 protein: CASSPTLRTGELFF; CDR3 DNA: TGTGCCAGCAGCCCAACCCTCAGGACCGGGGAGCTGTTTTTT
clone size: many; D gene: -; V gene: TRBV2; J gene: TRBJ2-5; CDR3 protein: CASSATDWRETQYF; CDR3 DNA: TGTGCCAGCAGTGCTACCGATTGGCGAGAGACCCAGTACTTC
clone size: few; D gene: -; V gene: TRBV9; J gene: TRBJ2-3; CDR3 protein: CASSVGSGTDTQYF; CDR3 DNA: TGTGCCAGCAGCGTAGGTTCAGGAACAGATACGCAGTATTTT
clone size: -; D gene: -; V gene: TRBV6-1; J gene: TRBJ2-5; CDR3 protein: CASSEIHGGVGETQYF; CDR3 DNA: TGTGCCAGCAGTGAAATCCACGGAGGGGTCGGGGAGACCCAGTACTTC
clone size: few; D gene: -; V gene: TRBV7-9; J gene: TRBJ2-5; CDR3 protein: CASGPTEETQYF; CDR3 DNA: TGTGCCAGTGGACCGACGGAAGAGACCCAGTACTTC
clone size: few; D gene: -; V gene: TRBV6-1; J gene: TRBJ2-2; CDR3 protein: CASSDFSSAKNTGELFF; CDR3 DNA: TGTGCCAGCAGTGATTTCTCTAGCGCCAAAAACACCGGGGAGCTGTTTTTT
clone size: -; D gene: -; V gene: TRBV7-9; J gene: TRBJ1-1; CDR3 protein: CASSLYRVAEAFF; CDR3 DNA: TGTGCCAGCAGCTTATATAGGGTAGCTGAAGCTTTCTTT
clone size: -; D gene: TRBD2; V gene: TRBV28; J gene: TRBJ2-7; CDR3 protein: CASNGGLAGFYEQYF; CDR3 DNA: TGTGCCAGCAACGGCGGACTAGCGGGATTCTACGAGCAGTACTTC
clone size: few; D gene: TRBD1; V gene: TRBV14; J gene: TRBJ2-1; CDR3 protein: CASSPLSRQGRRHEQFF; CDR3 DNA: TGTGCCAGCAGCCCCCTCAGCCGACAGGGGAGGAGGCATGAGCAGTTCTTC
clone size: few; D gene: -; V gene: TRBV7-2; J gene: TRBJ2-3; CDR3 protein: CASSHPSPRDADTQYF; CDR3 DNA: TGTGCCAGCAGTCACCCGTCTCCCCGAGACGCAGATACGCAGTATTTT
clone size: few; D gene: TRBD1; V gene: TRBV6-5; J gene: TRBJ2-7; CDR3 protein: CASSNRQGGSYEQYF; CDR3 DNA: TGTGCCAGCAGTAACCGACAGGGGGGTTCCTACGAGCAGTACTTC
clone size: -; D gene: -; V gene: TRBV9; J gene: TRBJ2-1; CDR3 protein: CASSVGAGSYNEQFF; CDR3 DNA: TGTGCCAGCAGCGTAGGTGCGGGATCCTACAATGAGCAGTTCTTC
clone size: few; D gene: -; V gene: TRBV15; J gene: TRBJ2-1; CDR3 protein: CATSRGGLYNEQFF; CDR3 DNA: TGTGCCACCAGCAGAGGGGGCCTCTACAATGAGCAGTTCTTC
clone size: few; D gene: -; V gene: TRBV7-6; J gene: TRBJ1-1; CDR3 protein: CASSRLDSIRMNTEAFF; CDR3 DNA: TGTGCCAGCAGCCGACTAGACTCGATAAGGATGAACACTGAAGCTTTCTTT
clone size: few; D gene: TRBD1; V gene: TRBV14; J gene: TRBJ2-7; CDR3 protein: CASSLPGTGNYEQYF; CDR3 DNA: TGTGCCAGCAGCCTCCCCGGGACAGGGAACTACGAGCAGTACTTC
clone size: few; D gene: TRBD2; V gene: TRBV2; J gene: TRBJ2-7; CDR3 protein: CASRAPTSGKSGQYF; CDR3 DNA: TGTGCCAGCAGAGCTCCGACTAGCGGGAAAAGCGGGCAGTACTTC
clone size: many; D gene: -; V gene: TRBV2; J gene: TRBJ1-5; CDR3 protein: CASSPLGEGSQPQHF; CDR3 DNA: TGTGCCAGCAGTCCGCTCGGGGAGGGCAGTCAGCCCCAGCATTTT
clone size: -; D gene: -; V gene: TRBV6-5; J gene: TRBJ2-3; CDR3 protein: CASSYTGRLADTQYF; CDR3 DNA: TGTGCCAGCAGTTACACAGGAAGACTAGCAGATACGCAGTATTTT
clone size: few; D gene: -; V gene: TRBV20-1; J gene: TRBJ2-1; CDR3 protein: CSPRSGNEQFF; CDR3 DNA: TGCAGTCCCCGGTCGGGAAATGAGCAGTTCTTC
clone size: many; D gene: -; V gene: TRBV7-9; J gene: TRBJ2-5; CDR3 protein: CASNSRPSSQGRGETQYF; CDR3 DNA: TGTGCCAGCAACTCTAGACCGAGCAGTCAGGGAAGGGGGGAGACCCAGTACTTC
clone size: few; D gene: TRBD2; V gene: TRBV5-1; J gene: TRBJ2-1; CDR3 protein: CASSSGSGRAIEQFF; CDR3 DNA: TGCGCCAGCAGCTCGGGTAGCGGGAGGGCCATTGAGCAGTTCTTC
clone size: few; D gene: -; V gene: TRBV9; J gene: TRBJ2-3; CDR3 protein: CASSGNGDTQYF; CDR3 DNA: TGTGCCAGCAGCGGGAACGGGGATACGCAGTATTTT
clone size: -; D gene: TRBD2; V gene: TRBV10-3; J gene: TRBJ2-1; CDR3 protein: CAIRGALAERNNEQFF; CDR3 DNA: TGTGCCATCAGAGGGGCGCTAGCGGAACGCAACAATGAGCAGTTCTTC
clone size: many; D gene: -; V gene: TRBV10-3; J gene: TRBJ2-7; CDR3 protein: CAIRKKQESYEQYF; CDR3 DNA: TGTGCCATCCGAAAAAAACAGGAATCTTACGAGCAGTACTTC
clone size: -; D gene: TRBD1; V gene: TRBV27; J gene: TRBJ1-2; CDR3 protein: CASSLGQGDGYTF; CDR3 DNA: TGTGCCAGCAGTTTAGGACAGGGAGATGGCTACACCTTC
clone size: few; D gene: TRBD2; V gene: TRBV18; J gene: TRBJ2-7; CDR3 protein: CASSNDLIGTTSYEQYF; CDR3 DNA: TGTGCCAGCTCCAACGACCTCATCGGGACTACCTCCTACGAGCAGTACTTC
clone size: few; D gene: -; V gene: TRBV11-2; J gene: TRBJ1-2; CDR3 protein: CASSLEAGTREGYTF; CDR3 DNA: TGTGCCAGCAGCTTAGAAGCTGGGACCCGGGAGGGCTACACCTTC
clone size: few; D gene: -; V gene: TRBV23-1; J gene: TRBJ1-1; CDR3 protein: CASQERSYTEAFF; CDR3 DNA: TGCGCCAGCCAAGAAAGGTCGTACACTGAAGCTTTCTTT
clone size: -; D gene: -; V gene: TRBV7-9; J gene: TRBJ1-5; CDR3 protein: CATGQGNQPQHF; CDR3 DNA: TGTGCCACAGGCCAGGGCAATCAGCCCCAGCATTTT
clone size: -; D gene: -; V gene: TRBV19; J gene: TRBJ1-5; CDR3 protein: CASSIVGAMQPQHF; CDR3 DNA: TGTGCCAGTAGTATAGTTGGGGCGATGCAGCCCCAGCATTTT
clone size: -; D gene: TRBD1; V gene: TRBV6-5; J gene: TRBJ2-1; CDR3 protein: CASSYSGQGHEQFF; CDR3 DNA: TGTGCCAGCAGTTACTCGGGACAGGGGCATGAGCAGTTCTTC
clone size: -; D gene: -; V gene: TRBV28; J gene: TRBJ1-2; CDR3 protein: CASTQAPQVNYGYTF; CDR3 DNA: TGTGCCAGCACCCAAGCCCCCCAGGTGAACTATGGCTACACCTTC
clone size: few; D gene: TRBD1; V gene: TRBV5-6; J gene: TRBJ1-2; CDR3 protein: CASSATGGDGYTF; CDR3 DNA: TGTGCCAGCAGCGCAACAGGGGGAGATGGCTACACCTTC
clone size: few; D gene: -; V gene: TRBV15; J gene: TRBJ2-3; CDR3 protein: CATSRLEGGTDTQYF; CDR3 DNA: TGTGCCACCAGCAGGTTAGAAGGGGGCACAGATACGCAGTATTTT
clone size: few; D gene: -; V gene: TRBV2; J gene: TRBJ2-5; CDR3 protein: CASSEATGRQETQYF; CDR3 DNA: TGTGCCAGCAGCGAAGCTACAGGGCGTCAAGAGACCCAGTACTTC
clone size: many; D gene: -; V gene: TRBV7-2; J gene: TRBJ2-3; CDR3 protein: CASSWVRDTQYF; CDR3 DNA: TGTGCCAGCAGCTGGGTGCGGGATACGCAGTATTTT
clone size: -; D gene: -; V gene: TRBV11-1; J gene: TRBJ2-3; CDR3 protein: CASSLPSTDTQYF; CDR3 DNA: TGTGCCAGCAGCTTACCTAGCACAGATACGCAGTATTTT
clone size: few; D gene: -; V gene: TRBV2; J gene: TRBJ2-3; CDR3 protein: CASSESGESDTQYF; CDR3 DNA: TGTGCCAGCAGTGAATCGGGAGAGTCAGATACGCAGTATTTT
clone size: -; D gene: TRBD2; V gene: TRBV7-2; J gene: TRBJ2-7; CDR3 protein: CASSTLAGRSYEQYF; CDR3 DNA: TGTGCCAGCAGTACTCTAGCGGGACGCTCCTACGAGCAGTACTTC
clone size: few; D gene: -; V gene: TRBV7-2; J gene: TRBJ1-1; CDR3 protein: CASSLAGAVNTEAFF; CDR3 DNA: TGTGCCAGCAGCTTAGCGGGGGCGGTGAACACTGAAGCTTTCTTT
clone size: -; D gene: -; V gene: TRBV7-2; J gene: TRBJ2-2; CDR3 protein: CASSFLGTGGELFF; CDR3 DNA: TGTGCCAGCAGCTTTCTGGGGACGGGCGGGGAGCTGTTTTTT
clone size: -; D gene: -; V gene: TRBV7-9; J gene: TRBJ2-3; CDR3 protein: CASSPGGTDTQYF; CDR3 DNA: TGTGCCAGCAGCCCTGGGGGAACAGATACGCAGTATTTT
clone size: -; D gene: TRBD1; V gene: TRBV9; J gene: TRBJ1-4; CDR3 protein: CASSYRGTTNEKLFF; CDR3 DNA: TGTGCCAGCAGCTACAGGGGTACAACTAATGAAAAACTGTTTTTT
clone size: few; D gene: -; V gene: TRBV28; J gene: TRBJ2-7; CDR3 protein: CASSFGRGNSYEQYF; CDR3 DNA: TGTGCCAGCAGTTTTGGGAGAGGGAACTCCTACGAGCAGTACTTC
clone size: many; D gene: -; V gene: TRBV7-9; J gene: TRBJ2-2; CDR3 protein: CASSQSNTGELFF; CDR3 DNA: TGTGCCAGCAGCCAATCGAACACCGGGGAGCTGTTTTTT
clone size: -; D gene: TRBD2; V gene: TRBV29-1; J gene: TRBJ2-1; CDR3 protein: CNVDLGGSSYNEQFF; CDR3 DNA: TGCAACGTTGATCTCGGGGGGAGCTCCTACAATGAGCAGTTCTTC
clone size: -; D gene: -; V gene: TRBV9; J gene: TRBJ2-5; CDR3 protein: CASSVESVRETQYF; CDR3 DNA: TGTGCCAGCAGCGTAGAATCGGTTCGGGAGACCCAGTACTTC